The 29 T cell receptor beta chains presented below share a single source sample, sequenced in a study of cytomegalovirus exposure and HLA in healthy donors. Primers included in the PCR were 60 Vbeta and 13 Jbeta primers. Profiled with immunoSEQ multiplex PCR; TCRdb holds only in-frame clones, not every one. This sample has 85,000 to 120,000 clones, with over 60% found just once. Sequenced input: PBMCs. The receptors come from a woman between 50 and 59 years old in good health and CMV-seropositive.

This clone was counted only a few times. The rearrangement joins TRBV9 to TRBJ2-7; D is ambiguous. This CDR3 is 14 amino acids long. Germline-derived CDR1 and CDR2 are SGDLS and YYNGEE. V was shortened by 0 bases and J by 5 bases, with 12 bases between the two germline ends. This chain's CDR3 is CASSVDPTPDEQYF. CDR3 nucleotides: TGTGCCAGCAGCGTAGATCCAACGCCGGACGAGCAGTACTTC.

This clone was counted a single time. At one boundary the junction diverges from the germline segment, which might be a read error. The V gene is TRBV6-5, the J gene TRBJ1-2; possible D gene TRBD1, 5 bases. The germline gives CDR1 MNHEY, CDR2 SVGAGI. This CDR3 region has 15 residues. CDR3 residues: CASRYSGLSSGGYTF. Written as DNA, the CDR3 is TGTGCCAGCAGGTACTCGGGACTCTCATCTGGGGGCTACACCTTC.

The chain joins TRBV11-2 to TRBJ2-3; perhaps TRBD2 as D (6 bases). This CDR3 has 15 amino acids. Germline-derived CDR1 and CDR2 are SGHAT and FQNNGV. Trimming stripped 2 bases from V and 2 bases from J, with 11 bases between. CDR3 coding DNA: TGTGCCAGCAGCTTACGTGGCGGGGACACAGATACGCAGTATTTT. This translates into CASSLRGGDTDTQYF. The variable domain in full, completed from reference TRBV11-2 and TRBJ2-3, reads EAGVAQSPRYKIIEKRQSVAFWCNPISGHATLYWYQQILGQGPKLLIQFQNNGVVDDSQLPKDRFSAERLKGVDSTLKIQPAKLEDSAVYLCASSLRGGDTDTQYFGPGTRLTVL.

The table lists this clone with a count of one. The J gene is TRBJ1-1, the V gene TRBV6-6, with 8 bases aligning to TRBD1. CDR3 size: 16 residues. CDR1 and CDR2 from the germline V gene are MNHNY and SVGAGI (reference sequence). The V segment lost 4 bases and the J segment 1 base; nucleotides outside the gene matches: 8. The CDR3 bases are TGTGCCAGCAGTTCCGGGACAGGCAGTCGGAACACTGAAGCTTTCTTT. As protein: CASSSGTGSRNTEAFF.

This chain uses TRBV28 with TRBJ2-7, with D possibly matching TRBD1 (5 bases). Per the germline V gene, CDR1 is MDHEN and CDR2 is SYDVKM. The length of the CDR3 is 13 residues. Trimming took off 7 bases at V and 6 bases at J, with 16 bases between the two ends. The CDR3 region is CASTQTRVSEQYF. In DNA, the CDR3 is TGTGCCAGCACCCAAACCAGGGTCTCCGAGCAGTACTTC.

The gene calls are TRBV2 and TRBJ2-2; weak D call: TRBD2 (6 bases). The CDR3 is 16 amino acids. V was pared by 6 bases and J by 5 bases, with 19 bases between. Germline V gives CDR1 SNHLY, CDR2 FYNNEI. This CDR3 reads CASSGDQGLWTGELFF. The DNA of the CDR3 is TGTGCCAGCAGCGGCGACCAGGGACTGTGGACCGGGGAGCTGTTTTTT.

This clone showed up just once. This sequence joins TRBV4-1 and TRBJ1-5; D is uncertain. The CDR3 length is 15 residues. V dropped 1 base and J dropped 6 bases, with 13 bases sitting between them. The germline CDR1 and CDR2 sequences are MGHRA and YSYEKL. In DNA form, the CDR3 reads TGCGCCAGCAGCCAAGCTGAATTGAGGGTTCAGCCCCAGCATTTT. Its translation is CASSQAELRVQPQHF.

The J gene is TRBJ1-4, the V gene TRBV19, with D possibly being TRBD1 (6 bases). The germline V and J ends were trimmed by 9 bases and 6 bases, with 20 bases remaining between them. The CDR3 spans 15 residues. Germline CDR1 and CDR2: LNHDA and SQIVND (reference sequence). The CDR3 reads CASTDLGALDEKLFF. The CDR3 bases are TGTGCCAGCACCGACCTGGGGGCCCTCGATGAAAAACTGTTTTTT.

A few counts support this clone. The chain is built from TRBV5-1 and TRBJ2-7; TRBD1 matches 8 bases. V trimming: 3 bases; J trimming: 4 bases; junction bases outside the gene matches: 9. CDR1 is SGHRS, CDR2 YFSETQ, per germline. CDR3 length: 15 amino acids. The CDR3 DNA follows: TGCGCCAGCAGCTCCGAGACAGGGGCGAGATACGAGCAGTACTTC. Its protein product is CASSSETGARYEQYF. The complete variable domain, with remaining parts taken from reference TRBV5-1 and TRBJ2-7, reads KAGVTQTPRYLIKTRGQQVTLSCSPISGHRSVSWYQQTPGQGLQFLFEYFSETQRNKGNFPGRFSGRQFSNSRSEMNVSTLELGDSALYLCASSSETGARYEQYFGPGTRLTVT.

This clone was recorded a few times. V usage is TRBV6-5 and J usage is TRBJ1-6; 7 bases are shared with TRBD1. The germline gives CDR1 MNHEY, CDR2 SVGAGI. J was trimmed by 18 bases and V by 4 bases; bases with no gene match: 9. The CDR3 loop spans 12 amino acids. The CDR3 protein is CASSSQGQVNHF. DNA for the CDR3: TGTGCCAGCAGTTCCCAAGGACAGGTGAACCACTTT.

CDR3 in amino acids: CASSDYRGVQPQHF. CDR3 nucleotides: TGTGCCAGCAGTGATTACAGGGGAGTTCAGCCCCAGCATTTT. V is TRBV2 and J is TRBJ1-5; the match to TRBD1 covers 7 bases. The CDR3 is made up of 14 amino acids. Germline V CDR1 and CDR2: SNHLY, FYNNEI. J was trimmed by 6 bases and V by 3 bases; bases with no gene match: 5.

The rearrangement joins TRBV7-3 to TRBJ2-3; tentatively, D is TRBD2 (7 bases). The CDR3 length is 15 residues. The V end lost 3 bases, the J end lost 5 bases, and 15 bases lay between the germline ends. Per the germline V gene, CDR1 is SGHTA and CDR2 is FQGTGA. CDR3 loop: CASSFGGGFGDTQYF. In DNA, the CDR3 is TGTGCCAGCAGCTTTGGGGGGGGCTTCGGAGATACGCAGTATTTT.

The CDR3 loop is CASSSSGTGYGYTF. The CDR3 DNA reads TGTGCCAGCAGTTCGTCCGGGACAGGGTATGGCTACACCTTC. This chain links TRBV25-1 with TRBJ1-2, with 9 positions matching TRBD1. This CDR3 region has 14 residues. V was pared by 5 bases and J by 5 bases, with 6 bases of the junction left unmatched. Per germline, CDR1 MGHDK and CDR2 SYGVNS.

DNA of the CDR3: TGTGCCAGCAGTTTAGATGTGCGGGGGTATAATTCACCCCTCCACTTT. Its protein is CASSLDVRGYNSPLHF. The chain joins TRBV27 to TRBJ1-6; D is possibly TRBD1 (5 bases). The CDR3 has 16 amino acids. Germline V gene data show CDR1 as MNHEY and CDR2 as SMNVEV (reference sequence). Trimming took 2 bases from V and 4 from J, leaving 12 bases between them.

V gene TRBV5-1 combines with J gene TRBJ1-2, with D possibly TRBD1 on 6 matching bases. The CDR3 extends over 15 amino acids. Between the trimmed V and J ends, which lost 0 bases and 4 bases, there was a span of 13 bases. In germline, CDR1 is SGHRS, CDR2 YFSETQ. CDR3 sequence reads: CASSLGTAPTYGYTF. CDR3 nucleotide sequence: TGCGCCAGCAGCTTGGGGACAGCCCCCACCTATGGCTACACCTTC.

This clone was counted between two and nine times. The junction does not match germline at one end; this may be a read error. The V and J genes are TRBV6-6 and TRBJ2-1; 9 nucleotides align to TRBD1. CDR3 length equals 13 residues. Germline V gene lookup returns CDR1 MNHNY and CDR2 SVGAGI (reference sequence). DNA of the CDR3: TGTGCCAGCAGTCCCGGGACAGGGTGGAGGGTGATCTTC. This sequence encodes CASSPGTGWRVIF.

This chain joins TRBV5-1 and TRBJ2-3, with D unclear. V was trimmed by 2 bases and J by 2 bases, leaving 9 bases between them. The germline V gene has CDR1 SGHRS and CDR2 YFSETQ. The CDR3 covers 14 residues. The CDR3 loop reads CASSFDWYTDTQYF. CDR3 nucleotides: TGCGCCAGCAGCTTCGACTGGTACACAGATACGCAGTATTTT.

The chain uses TRBV5-1 and TRBJ2-7; 7 positions match TRBD1. This CDR3 region has 15 residues. From germline, CDR1 is SGHRS and CDR2 YFSETQ. Trimming removed 4 bases from V and 1 base from J; junction bases left unmatched: 8. As DNA, the CDR3 is TGCGCCAGCAGCCCAGGGACAGCGTTATCCTACGAGCAGTACTTC. Its protein is CASSPGTALSYEQYF.

The gene calls are TRBV28 and TRBJ1-1; possible D gene TRBD1, 5 bases. Germline CDR1 MDHEN, CDR2 SYDVKM. V dropped 7 bases and J dropped 5 bases, with 11 bases sitting between them. This CDR3 has 12 residues. CDR3 protein: CASNPRATEAFF. The DNA for the CDR3 is TGTGCCAGCAACCCCAGGGCGACTGAAGCTTTCTTT.

The rearrangement joins TRBV11-2 to TRBJ2-5; maybe TRBD2 (5 bases). The CDR3 has 16 residues. Germline CDR1 SGHAT, CDR2 FQNNGV. The V end was cut by 3 bases, the J end by 1 base, with 15 bases between. For the CDR3, the DNA is TGTGCCAGCAGCTTGCTAGCAACTAAGCTCCAAGAGACCCAGTACTTC. Translated, it gives CASSLLATKLQETQYF.

This clone was seen a few times. The rearrangement joins TRBV29-1 to TRBJ1-1; maybe TRBD1 (5 bases). Germline assignment: CDR1 SQVTM and CDR2 ANQGSEA. Trimming shortened V by 8 bases and J by 5 bases, and 15 bases separated the two germline ends. The CDR3 length is 12 residues. CDR3 residues: CSSRGTGTEAFF. CDR3 sequence (DNA): TGCAGCTCTCGGGGGACCGGGACTGAAGCTTTCTTT.

The rearrangement uses TRBV28 and TRBJ1-5, with 7 bases identical to TRBD1. From germline, CDR1 is MDHEN and CDR2 SYDVKM. This CDR3 has 17 residues. Germline trimming cut 6 bases from V and 6 bases from J; bases unmatched to any gene: 17. This CDR3 is CASRQTGKGGLSQPQHF. DNA for the CDR3: TGTGCCAGCAGACAGACAGGTAAAGGGGGCCTCAGTCAGCCCCAGCATTTT.

This clone was observed a single time. This rearrangement joins TRBV19 to TRBJ2-1, with 8 bases identical to TRBD1. J was trimmed by 0 bases and V by 6 bases; bases with no gene match: 4. The CDR3 has 15 residues. Germline V lookup: CDR1 LNHDA, CDR2 SQIVND (reference sequence). The DNA for the CDR3 is TGTGCCAGTAGACAGACAGGGGACTCCTACAATGAGCAGTTCTTC. This translates into CASRQTGDSYNEQFF.

The rearrangement links TRBV6-1 to TRBJ2-5, with 8 bases matching TRBD2. The V and J ends lost 4 bases and 3 bases, in that order; junction bases with no gene match: 10. This CDR3 is built from 16 residues. The germline gives CDR1 MNHNS, CDR2 SASEGT. The CDR3 DNA is TGTGCCAGCAGTGGATGGGCTAGCGGGCAAAAAGAGACCCAGTACTTC. It specifies CASSGWASGQKETQYF.

The chain joins TRBV30 to TRBJ1-2; 7 bases are a match to TRBD1. Looked up from germline, CDR1 is GTSNPN and CDR2 is SVGIG (reference sequence). This CDR3 region has 12 residues. The V segment lost 6 bases and the J segment 2 bases; nucleotides outside the gene matches: 3. The CDR3 loop reads CACQTGNYGYTF. Written as DNA, the CDR3 is TGTGCCTGTCAGACAGGGAACTATGGCTACACCTTC.

In this sample, this clone turned up a few times. The chain couples TRBV7-3 to TRBJ2-1, with D perhaps TRBD2 (5 bases). Germline CDR1 SGHTA, CDR2 FQGTGA. The ends were cut back, 3 bases at V and 0 bases at J, with 12 bases in the middle. The CDR3 is 16 residues long. The CDR3 loop is CASSFRSGTSYNEQFF. Here the CDR3 DNA reads TGTGCCAGCAGCTTCCGCAGCGGAACCTCCTACAATGAGCAGTTCTTC.

This clone showed up just a few times. The DNA of the CDR3 is TGTGCCAGCAGTTTAAGACCACACGGGGGTCCTAATGAAAAACTGTTTTTT. Amino acid sequence: CASSLRPHGGPNEKLFF. The chain links TRBV7-6 to TRBJ1-4, with a weak D call TRBD1 (5 bases). V dropped 6 bases and J dropped 3 bases, with 20 bases sitting between them. Germline CDR1 SGHVS, CDR2 FNYEAQ. This CDR3 region has 17 residues.

V and J are TRBV30 and TRBJ2-7; D possibly corresponds to TRBD2 (6 bases). The germline gives CDR1 GTSNPN, CDR2 SVGIG (reference sequence). Trimming cost V 3 bases and J 6 bases, with 15 bases left between them. The CDR3 extends over 13 amino acids. The CDR3 region is CAWRWGGLAEQYF. CDR3 DNA sequence: TGTGCCTGGAGATGGGGAGGATTGGCCGAGCAGTACTTC.

The rearrangement links TRBV10-3 to TRBJ2-1, with 13 positions matching TRBD2. This CDR3 comprises 19 residues. Germline V gene sequence: CDR1 ENHRY, CDR2 SYGVKD. Unmatched junction bases numbered 8, after V lost 0 bases and J lost 3 bases. The CDR3 DNA reads TGTGCCATCAGTGAGTCGGGGGTACTAGCGGGGGGGCACTACAATGAGCAGTTCTTC. Its translation is CAISESGVLAGGHYNEQFF.